The 9 T cell receptor beta chains below were found in one sample sequenced in a study of blood T cell repertoires in COVID-19. The method was immunoSEQ multiplex PCR; TCRdb's version includes in-frame clones alone and lacks a portion of them. This table holds 130,000 to 150,000 clones, around 90% found once. The sequencing sample was made of peripheral blood. Source of these receptors: an older man with acute or convalescent COVID-19.

The rearrangement links TRBV5-4 to TRBJ1-1; possibly TRBD1 for D (5 bases). Germline V gene sequence: CDR1 SGHNT, CDR2 YYREEE (reference sequence). V gave up 4 bases and J gave up 4 bases, with 14 bases separating them. The CDR3 is 14 amino acids. This CDR3 is CASSRGVRGTEAFF. The DNA for the CDR3 is TGTGCCAGCAGCCGGGGGGTCCGGGGCACTGAAGCTTTCTTT.

This chain connects TRBV18 to TRBJ1-2; weak D call: TRBD1 (5 bases). V dropped 6 bases and J dropped 3 bases, with 8 bases sitting between them. The germline V gene encodes CDR1 KGHSH and CDR2 LQKENI. The CDR3 totals 12 residues. The CDR3 region is CASSRGYYGYTF. The CDR3 bases are TGTGCCAGCTCCCGGGGGTACTATGGCTACACCTTC. Full variable domain (outside the CDR3, taken from reference TRBV18 and TRBJ1-2): NAGVMQNPRHLVRRRGQEARLRCSPMKGHSHVYWYRQLPEEGLKFMVYLQKENIIDESGMPKERFSAEFPKEGPSILRIQQVVRGDSAAYFCASSRGYYGYTFGSGTRLTVV.

The chain couples TRBV7-9 to TRBJ2-7; weak D call: TRBD1 (5 bases). The germline V gene has CDR1 SEHNR and CDR2 FQNEAQ (reference sequence). This CDR3 is 13 amino acids long. The V end was cut by 5 bases, the J end by 2 bases, with 10 bases between. CDR3 protein: CASSPRRAYEQYF. As DNA, the CDR3 is TGTGCCAGCAGCCCTCGCAGGGCCTACGAGCAGTACTTC.

The chain employs TRBV7-6 and TRBJ2-7, with 7 nucleotides matching TRBD1. V lost 1 base, J lost 0 bases, and 3 bases stayed unmatched. The germline V gene has CDR1 SGHVS and CDR2 FNYEAQ. This CDR3 spans 15 amino acids. The CDR3 region has the DNA TGTGCCAGCAGCTTAGAACAGGGGTTCTCCTACGAGCAGTACTTC. Its protein product is CASSLEQGFSYEQYF.

This clone was found once. The chain recombines TRBV30 with TRBJ1-5; TRBD1 is a possible D gene (6 bases). V was shortened by 3 bases and J by 2 bases, with 14 bases between the two germline ends. The CDR3 covers 15 residues. From germline, CDR1 is GTSNPN and CDR2 SVGIG (reference sequence). CDR3: CAWSEQGLGNQPQHF. The CDR3 nucleotides are TGTGCCTGGAGCGAACAGGGCCTTGGCAATCAGCCCCAGCATTTT.

As DNA, the CDR3 is TGTGCCAGCAGTCGCCCGGGACAGCTAAACTATGGCTACACCTTC. Translated, it gives CASSRPGQLNYGYTF. The chain carries TRBV6-5 and TRBJ1-2; TRBD1 matches 7 bases. The CDR3 consists of 15 residues. The germline V gene encodes CDR1 MNHEY and CDR2 SVGAGI. V dropped 5 bases and J dropped 2; count of bases not matched to a gene: 8.

This clone appeared a single time. The rearrangement links TRBV28 to TRBJ1-2; TRBD1 matches 12 bases. Losses at the gene ends were 5 bases for V and 5 bases for J; bases not matched to a gene: 12. This CDR3 spans 17 amino acids. CDR1 is MDHEN and CDR2 is SYDVKM in the germline V gene. The CDR3 loop is CASSASGTGGARYGYTF. CDR3 in DNA: TGTGCCAGCAGTGCTTCCGGGACAGGGGGCGCCCGTTATGGCTACACCTTC.

The chain links TRBV9 to TRBJ1-1; TRBD1 matches 12 bases. The CDR3 is made up of 16 amino acids. V gave up 4 bases and J gave up 4 bases; unmatched junction bases: 8. Germline V gene lookup returns CDR1 SGDLS and CDR2 YYNGEE. This chain's CDR3 is CASSTTGQGASTEAFF. The CDR3 DNA reads as TGTGCCAGCAGCACAACGGGACAGGGGGCAAGCACTGAAGCTTTCTTT. The full variable domain, completed using reference TRBV9 and TRBJ1-1, is DSGVTQTPKHLITATGQRVTLRCSPRSGDLSVYWYQQSLDQGLQFLIQYYNGEERAKGNILERFSAQQFPDLHSELNLSSLELGDSALYFCASSTTGQGASTEAFFGQGTRLTVV.

This chain uses TRBV6-2 or TRBV6-3 with TRBJ2-2, with D perhaps matching TRBD2 (5 bases). The length of the CDR3 is 18 residues. CDR1 is MNHEY, CDR2 SVGEGT, per germline. Trimming took 5 bases from V and 2 from J, leaving 21 bases between them. The CDR3 loop reads CASSLSTLAGANTGELFF. DNA for the CDR3: TGTGCCAGCAGTCTGTCTACTCTAGCTGGCGCAAACACCGGGGAGCTGTTTTTT.